This T cell receptor (beta chain) was captured by sequencing in a study of post-analysis software for immune sequencing data. This clonotype came up a few times. The antigen is unknown. Germline V gene lookup returns CDR1 SNHLY and CDR2 FYNNEI. The CDR3 has 14 amino acids. Losses at the gene ends were 11 bases for V and 3 bases for J; bases not matched to a gene: 7. Sequencing libraries made from TCR beta cDNA carried unique molecular identifiers. Each CDR3 protein is one row after TCRdb ran MiXCR on the PCR reads. Of fewer than 850,000 distinct CDR3 sequences listed, about 45% are singletons. Study-wide findings and caveats: Included in a set of four or five TRBV segments more frequent in patients than controls were TRBV5-6, TRBV5-1 and TRBV20-1.

Sequencing used blood. The receptor was isolated from a girl aged 5 to 17 with multiple sclerosis. This rearrangement joins TRBV2 to TRBJ2-2, with 9 bases aligning to TRBD2. The CDR3 bases are TGTGCCGTCCAGACTAGCGGCTACACCGGGGAGCTGTTTTTT. It codes for CAVQTSGYTGELFF.